This TCR beta chain appears in the sequencing data of a study of Graves' ophthalmopathy and Graves' hyperthyroidism listed by TCRdb under 2018. About the study as a whole: Peripheral blood samples were taken at the time of initial diagnosis, before any treatment was given. In roughly 6 hyperthyroidism patients, T-cell repertoires of thyroid tissue and blood were compared. The 100 discovery patients were randomly split 7:3 into training and test sets. In total, around 140 blood samples were TCR-sequenced: 40 to 45 ophthalmopathy, roughly 80 hyperthyroidism and roughly 17 hyperthyroidism-to-ophthalmopathy patients. To tell Graves' ophthalmopathy apart from Graves' hyperthyroidism, and to predict which patients would progress to ophthalmopathy, the study relied on TCR beta repertoire signatures. Following sample collection, hyperthyroidism patients were given methimazole at a starting dose of 30 mg daily, and ophthalmopathy patients were given high-dose intravenous methylprednisolone. A discovery set of about a hundred patients (roughly 41 ophthalmopathy, around 57 stable hyperthyroidism) was enrolled to explore V-J signatures distinguishing ophthalmopathy from hyperthyroidism. An independent validation cohort comprised 18 hyperthyroidism patients and 15 to 17 patients who later progressed from hyperthyroidism to ophthalmopathy. The research as a whole found: In validation, the model predicted ophthalmopathy progression with over 60% sensitivity and about 77% specificity; around twelve predicted patients were CT-confirmed with GO in a median of approximately 6.5 months. No statistical method was used to set the sample size in advance, and the investigators knew which group each participant was assigned to. Most of the expanded thyroid clonotypes with a frequency above 0.001 were also detected in blood, and it was suggested that the thyroid immune response may be reflected by blood repertoires. The 13-signature model separated ophthalmopathy from stable hyperthyroidism with approximately 90% sensitivity and 81.08% specificity in cross-validation, and 80%/75% in the test set.

For repertoire sequencing, the TCR beta CDR3 regions were amplified from RNA transcripts. HTBI primers and the Qiagen OneStep RT-PCR kit were used in a first-round RT-PCR, which was followed by a second-round multiplex PCR, size selection and purification. The libraries underwent paired-end sequencing with 100 bp reads on an Illumina HiSeq2000. The published analysis was carried out like this. SOAPnuke was used to process the reads, removing any read that contained adapters or uncalled bases, had a mean Phred below 15, or lacked an exact match to the constant primer or identifier. COPE v1.2.5 was used to merge the high-quality paired reads. Each unique nucleotide sequence was treated as a clonotype, and MiTCR v1.1 was used to align the clonotypes to the IMGT TRB V, D and J references. Analysis was restricted to V-J combinations with a frequency above 0.0001, which covered roughly 99% of repertoires. For each V-J combination, a TCR clonal expansion and chaos score was defined as F50 clonal expansion divided by the chaos observed in the TCRdist matrix. Welch's t-statistics and random forest were used to narrow the features down to about a dozen V-J combinations, which were then fed into a naive Bayes classifier. The Morisita-Horn index was used to measure how similar the thyroid and blood repertoires were. The public reads were reprocessed in TCRdb via fastp at Q25 and MiXCR, keeping in-frame beta chains. Every entry covers one CDR3 protein and lists the most common genes and DNA from its rows. The V and J calls were determined by TCRdb, not by the authors. Recorded for this sample are some 520,000 distinct CDR3 sequences; approximately 15% of them occurred a single time. The biggest ten clones account for about 9.4% of the sample.

A few counts support this clonotype. This receptor's antigen is unknown. No base qualities exist here, and no much larger clone lies one base off it. The germline V gene (reference sequence) specifies SEHNR as CDR1 and FQNEAQ as CDR2. V and J are truncated by 5 bases and 3 bases respectively, leaving an intervening sequence of 17 bases. The CDR3 has 15 amino acids, counting the end cysteine and phenylalanine. The kept DNA is CDR3 alone, 45 bases in frame from the first base. Ophthalmopathy patients were characterized by moderately to severely active disease, a Clinical Activity Score of at least 3, a NOSPECS grade of at least 4, and a disease duration under 3 months. Anyone with other autoimmune diseases, uncontrolled infections, pregnancy or lactation was excluded from the study. Clinical symptoms, serum thyroxine, TRAb, thyroid ultrasound and orbital computed tomography were used for diagnosis. Using Ficoll-Paque density gradient centrifugation, PBMCs were isolated from 10 ml of fresh peripheral blood. Total RNA was extracted with Trizol reagent and quality-checked on an Agilent 2100 Bioanalyzer.

The sequence is built from TRBV7-9 and TRBJ2-7, and perhaps TRBD1 as D gene, on 5 matching bases. This TCR came from a woman in her 30s with Graves' ophthalmopathy. Donor details come from another sample of the same person, matched by shared clones. Sequencing was done on a sample of blood. The nucleotides read TGTGCCAGCAGCCACGGCAGGGATTCGGGCTACGAGCAGTACTTC. Translated, it reads CASSHGRDSGYEQYF.